The present T cell receptor (delta chain) was sequenced within a study of gamma-delta chains in newborns, infants, children. Study summary: Innate gammadelta T cells reportedly expand polyclonally right after birth, driven by microbial exposure, per the title.

A few counts support this clone. Trimming removed 0 bases from V and 2 bases from J, with 12 bases in between. Germline CDR1 GEAIGNYY, CDR2 EKD. This CDR3 is built from 15 residues. TCRdb re-analyzed the reads via CATT. The sample gives some 10,000 delta-chain clones, roughly 8% of which show up once; approximately 3.8% is in the top ten. The sequence came from a child who was a newborn, infant or young child, either healthy, febrile or measles-vaccinated (not recorded which). The sequencing sample was made of blood. The chain joins TRDV2 to TRDJ1; D uncertain. The CDR3: CACDTVARRTDKLIF. DNA for the CDR3: TGTGCCTGTGACACCGTGGCCCGGCGGACCGATAAACTCATCTTT.